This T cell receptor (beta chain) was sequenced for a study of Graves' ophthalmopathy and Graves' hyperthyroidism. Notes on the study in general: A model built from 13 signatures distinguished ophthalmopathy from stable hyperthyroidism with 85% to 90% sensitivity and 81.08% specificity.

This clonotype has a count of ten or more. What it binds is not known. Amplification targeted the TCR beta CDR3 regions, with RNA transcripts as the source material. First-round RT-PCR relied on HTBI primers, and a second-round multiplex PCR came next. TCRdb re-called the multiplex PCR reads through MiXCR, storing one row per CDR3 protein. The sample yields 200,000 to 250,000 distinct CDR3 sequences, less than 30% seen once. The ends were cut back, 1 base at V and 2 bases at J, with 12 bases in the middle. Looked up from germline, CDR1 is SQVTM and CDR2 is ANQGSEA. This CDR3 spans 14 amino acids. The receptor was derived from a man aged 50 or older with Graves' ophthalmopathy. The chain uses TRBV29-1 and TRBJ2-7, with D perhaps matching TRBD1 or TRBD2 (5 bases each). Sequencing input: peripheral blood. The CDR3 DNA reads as TGCAGCGTTGAAGCGGGACGGTCCACCTACGAGCAGTACTTC. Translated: CSVEAGRSTYEQYF.